Below are 16 T cell receptor beta chains sequenced from a single sample in a study of graft-versus-host responses after intestinal transplantation. The assay was immunoSEQ multiplex PCR, and TCRdb's table has in-frame clones only and misses some. The sample records about 25,000 clones, approximately 94% being singletons. The sequencing here drew on PBMCs, taken 156 days after intestinal transplant. These receptors came from a human patient who received an intestinal transplant, so some T cells may come from the graft donor.

The chain combines TRBV10-1 with TRBJ1-5; 10 bases are shared with TRBD1. Germline V gene lookup returns CDR1 WNHNN and CDR2 SYGVQD (reference sequence). There are 19 residues in the CDR3. Trimming took 8 bases from V and 6 from J; bases not matched to a gene: 22. Written as DNA, the CDR3 is TGCGCCAGCTTAATTACCGGGACAGGGGTCTTTCGTGACGGTCAGCCCCAGCATTTT. Its translation: CASLITGTGVFRDGQPQHF.

The chain joins TRBV7-3 to TRBJ2-1; 10 nucleotides match TRBD1. Looked up from germline, CDR1 is SGHTA and CDR2 is FQGTGA. The trim removed 5 bases at V and 9 bases at J, leaving 4 bases unmatched. There are 13 residues in the CDR3. The CDR3 region has the DNA TGTGCCAGCAGCCGACAGGGGGCGGTTGAGCAGTTCTTC. Translation: CASSRQGAVEQFF.

This clone was recorded once. One end of the junction varies from germline; a read error may be responsible. The chain has TRBV6-9 and TRBJ2-7; the D is unclear. CDR3 length: 13 amino acids. The germline V gene has CDR1 MNHGY and CDR2 SVAAGI. Here the CDR3 DNA reads TGCGCCAGCAGTGATGACCTTACCTACGAGCAGTACTTC. Translation: CASSDDLTYEQYF.

The chain recombines TRBV4-1 with TRBJ1-2; D unclear. The CDR3 consists of 13 residues. V was trimmed by 4 bases and J by 5 bases, leaving 11 bases between them. Germline values: CDR1 MGHRA, CDR2 YSYEKL. CDR3 nucleotide sequence: TGCGCCAGCAGCCCTACCAACTATTATGGCTACACCTTC. It is translated as CASSPTNYYGYTF.

This sequence joins TRBV6-6 and TRBJ1-2, with D possibly TRBD1 on 5 matching bases. Germline V lookup: CDR1 MNHNY, CDR2 SVGAGI (reference sequence). Trimming removed 5 bases from V and 0 bases from J, with 10 bases in between. This CDR3 spans 14 amino acids. CDR3 residues: CASSQGPTNYGYTF. CDR3 nucleotide sequence: TGTGCCAGCAGTCAGGGACCTACTAACTATGGCTACACCTTC.

This sequence joins TRBV2 and TRBJ2-4; perhaps D is TRBD1 or TRBD2 (5 bases each). Germline CDR1 reads SNHLY; CDR2 reads FYNNEI. Trimming removed 7 bases at V and 5 bases at J, with 12 bases between. The CDR3 extends over 13 amino acids. CDR3 residues: CASKRGPENIQYF. CDR3 DNA sequence: TGTGCCAGCAAGAGGGGCCCCGAAAACATTCAGTACTTC.

V and J are TRBV6-1 and TRBJ1-5; D perhaps matches TRBD1 (5 bases). CDR3 length equals 15 residues. Trimming pared 7 bases from V and 4 bases from J, leaving 17 bases between. Germline V gives CDR1 MNHNS, CDR2 SASEGT. The CDR3 spells CASKGREYRNQPQHF. CDR3 bases: TGTGCCAGCAAAGGCAGGGAGTATCGGAATCAGCCCCAGCATTTT.

This clone was counted between two and nine times. The J gene is TRBJ2-1, the V gene TRBV6-4; 8 bases agree with TRBD2. This CDR3 comprises 15 residues. Germline CDR1 is MRHNA and CDR2 is SNTAGT. Germline trimming cut 6 bases from V and 8 bases from J; bases unmatched to any gene: 12. CDR3 nucleotides: TGTGCCAGCAGCCGATGGGGCGGGAGGATATATGAGCAGTTCTTC. Translating gives CASSRWGGRIYEQFF.

The chain joins TRBV5-6 to TRBJ2-5; D remains unclear. CDR1 SGHDT and CDR2 YYEEEE come from the germline V gene. This CDR3 region has 14 residues. The V and J ends lost 1 base and 0 bases respectively, with 7 bases between them. The CDR3 is CASSLLAYQETQYF. Here the CDR3 DNA reads TGTGCCAGCAGCTTGTTGGCATACCAAGAGACCCAGTACTTC.

In regard to this clone: The identical CDR3 is also encoded by other nucleotide sequences in the sample. This chain joins TRBV7-3 and TRBJ2-1, with TRBD2 matching over 12 bases. Unmatched junction bases numbered 0, after V lost 2 bases and J lost 4 bases. This CDR3 region has 15 residues. Per the germline V gene, CDR1 is SGHTA and CDR2 is FQGTGA. The DNA for the CDR3 is TGTGCCAGCAGCTTACTAGCGGGGGGGTACAATGAGCAGTTCTTC. Translating gives CASSLLAGGYNEQFF.

The chain uses TRBV11-3 and TRBJ2-3; a possible D gene is TRBD2 (5 bases). Germline V gene sequence: CDR1 SGHNT, CDR2 YENEEA. The V and J ends lost 3 bases and 5 bases respectively, with 15 bases between them. The CDR3 has 15 residues. CDR3 in amino acids: CASSFPPTGVDTQYF. The CDR3 DNA reads TGTGCCAGCAGCTTTCCCCCGACCGGGGTAGATACGCAGTATTTT.

The V gene is TRBV7-2, the J gene TRBJ2-1, with 9 bases fitting TRBD1. Germline assignment: CDR1 SGHTA and CDR2 FQGNSA. V was clipped by 4 bases and J by 8 bases; unmatched bases: 9. This CDR3 is 15 amino acids long. CDR3 nucleotides: TGTGCCAGCAGCTCGAAGACAGGGGGTACCGATGAGCAGTTCTTC. As protein: CASSSKTGGTDEQFF.

Here the CDR3 reads CASRSQGENTEAFF. The CDR3 DNA follows: TGTGCCAGCAGGTCACAGGGGGAGAACACTGAAGCTTTCTTT. The chain uses TRBV6-5 and TRBJ1-1; 8 nucleotides line up with TRBD1. J gave up 1 base and V 6 bases, and 4 bases lay outside the gene matches. Germline CDR1 reads MNHEY; CDR2 reads SVGAGI. This CDR3 has 14 amino acids.

V is TRBV4-2 and J is TRBJ2-1, with 13 bases matching TRBD2. CDR1 is LGHNA and CDR2 is YNFKEQ in the germline V gene. The V segment lost 4 bases and the J segment 2 bases; nucleotides outside the gene matches: 11. This CDR3 has 19 amino acids. CDR3 sequence: CASSPRGTSGIEAYNEQFF. In nucleotides, the CDR3 is TGTGCCAGCAGCCCCAGGGGGACTAGCGGGATTGAAGCCTACAATGAGCAGTTCTTC.

This chain's CDR3 is CAWSSGGTEAFF. In DNA form, the CDR3 reads TGTGCCTGGAGCTCAGGGGGCACTGAAGCTTTCTTT. The V and J genes are TRBV30 and TRBJ1-1; 7 positions agree with TRBD1. J lost 4 bases, V lost 3 bases, and 2 bases had no gene match. The CDR3 contains 12 residues. CDR1 is GTSNPN and CDR2 is SVGIG in the germline V gene (reference sequence).

The genes are TRBV10-3 and TRBJ2-7, with TRBD2 matching over 8 bases. This CDR3 is built from 14 residues. The V and J ends lost 0 bases and 6 bases, in that order; junction bases with no gene match: 4. CDR1 is ENHRY and CDR2 is SYGVKD in the germline V gene. The CDR3 sequence: CAISESITSGEQYF. Here the CDR3 DNA reads TGTGCCATCAGTGAGTCGATAACTAGCGGCGAGCAGTACTTC.